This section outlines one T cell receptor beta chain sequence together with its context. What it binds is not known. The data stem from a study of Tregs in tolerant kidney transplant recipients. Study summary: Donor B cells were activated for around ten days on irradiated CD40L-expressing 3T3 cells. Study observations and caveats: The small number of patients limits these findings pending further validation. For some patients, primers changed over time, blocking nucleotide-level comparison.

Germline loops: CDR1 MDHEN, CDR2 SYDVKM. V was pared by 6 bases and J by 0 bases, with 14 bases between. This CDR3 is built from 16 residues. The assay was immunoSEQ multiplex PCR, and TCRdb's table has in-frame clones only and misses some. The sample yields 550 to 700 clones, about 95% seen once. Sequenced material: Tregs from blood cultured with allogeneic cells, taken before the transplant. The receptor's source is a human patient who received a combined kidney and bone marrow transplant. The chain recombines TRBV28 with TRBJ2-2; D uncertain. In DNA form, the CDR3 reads TGTGCCAGCAGACCCGACTTACCCGCGAACACCGGGGAGCTGTTTTTT. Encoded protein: CASRPDLPANTGELFF.